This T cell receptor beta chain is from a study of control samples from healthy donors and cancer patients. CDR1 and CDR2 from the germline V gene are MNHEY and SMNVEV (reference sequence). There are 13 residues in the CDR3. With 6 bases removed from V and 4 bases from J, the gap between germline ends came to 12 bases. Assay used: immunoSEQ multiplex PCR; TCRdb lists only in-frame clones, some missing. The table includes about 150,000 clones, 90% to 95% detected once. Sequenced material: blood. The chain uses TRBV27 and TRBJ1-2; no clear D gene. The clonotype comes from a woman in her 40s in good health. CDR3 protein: CASRSDGGYGYTF. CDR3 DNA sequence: TGTGCCAGCAGATCGGACGGTGGCTATGGCTACACCTTC.